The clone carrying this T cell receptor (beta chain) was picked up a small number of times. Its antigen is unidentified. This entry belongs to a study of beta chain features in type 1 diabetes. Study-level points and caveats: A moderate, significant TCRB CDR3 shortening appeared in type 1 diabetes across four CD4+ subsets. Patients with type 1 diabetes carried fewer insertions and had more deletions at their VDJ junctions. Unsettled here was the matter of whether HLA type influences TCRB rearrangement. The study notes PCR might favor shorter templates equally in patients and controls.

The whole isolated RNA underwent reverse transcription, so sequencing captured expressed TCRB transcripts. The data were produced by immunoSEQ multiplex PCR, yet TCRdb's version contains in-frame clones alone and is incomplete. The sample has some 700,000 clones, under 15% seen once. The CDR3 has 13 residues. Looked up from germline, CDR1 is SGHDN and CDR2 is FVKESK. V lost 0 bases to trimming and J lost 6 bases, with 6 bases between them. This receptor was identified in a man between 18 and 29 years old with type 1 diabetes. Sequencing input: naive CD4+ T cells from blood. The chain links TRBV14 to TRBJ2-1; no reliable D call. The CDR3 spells CASSQDLGNEQFF. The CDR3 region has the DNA TGTGCCAGCAGCCAAGATTTAGGCAATGAGCAGTTCTTC.